These 14 T cell receptor beta chains came from one sample sequenced in a study of CD8 T cells in ankylosing spondylitis. TCRdb called the 5' RACE reads again in MiXCR, with one record for every CDR3 protein. Of about 540,000 distinct CDR3 sequences in the sample, about 13% were seen once. The antigens for these receptors are not known. General observations from the study: A TCR beta motif made of 7 to 9 highly homologous variants seemed typical of ankylosing spondylitis blood.

Input material: blood, either unsorted or a sorted T cell fraction (not recorded which). The receptors here all came from a male donor with ankylosing spondylitis.

This clonotype showed up just once. The chain carries TRBV6-2 or TRBV6-3 and TRBJ2-2; D is ambiguous. Looked up from germline, CDR1 is MNHEY and CDR2 is SVGEGT. There are 14 residues in the CDR3. Between the trimmed V and J ends, which lost 7 bases and 1 base, there was a span of 10 bases. CDR3 nucleotides: TGTGCCAGCATTCGGGTCGGGAACACCGGGGAGCTGTTTTTT. As protein: CASIRVGNTGELFF.

This clonotype was recorded a few times. The chain recombines TRBV27 with TRBJ2-1; D gene uncertain. Germline CDR1 MNHEY, CDR2 SMNVEV (reference sequence). The V end was cut by 3 bases, the J end by 6 bases, with 12 bases between. This CDR3 comprises 14 residues. The CDR3 is CASSLWDSGNEQFF. CDR3 in DNA: TGTGCCAGCAGTTTGTGGGATTCGGGCAATGAGCAGTTCTTC.

This clonotype has only a few counts. The chain uses TRBV18 and TRBJ1-1; D uncertain. V dropped 3 bases and J dropped 1 base, with 9 bases sitting between them. The germline V gene has CDR1 KGHSH and CDR2 LQKENI. The CDR3 covers 14 residues. CDR3 amino acids: CASSPLAENTEAFF. CDR3 nucleotides: TGTGCCAGCTCACCCTTAGCCGAGAACACTGAAGCTTTCTTT.

The rearrangement links TRBV20-1 to TRBJ2-5; 7 bases are a match to TRBD1. Unmatched junction bases numbered 4, after V lost 3 bases and J lost 0 bases. The CDR3 contains 14 residues. The V gene's germline CDR1 is DFQATT and CDR2 SNEGSKA (reference sequence). The CDR3 bases are TGCAGTGCTAGTCAAGGGACAGACCAAGAGACCCAGTACTTC. Residues: CSASQGTDQETQYF.

The V gene is TRBV12-3 or TRBV12-4, the J gene TRBJ1-5; 10 positions agree with TRBD1. The ends lost 6 bases at V and 6 bases at J; junction bases unmatched: 8. The CDR3 loop spans 15 amino acids. CDR3 sequence (DNA): TGTGCCAGCAGGGATGGGACAGGGGCGTCTCAGCCCCAGCATTTT. It is translated as CASRDGTGASQPQHF.

The chain combines TRBV15 with TRBJ1-1; 7 bases fit TRBD1. This CDR3 contains 14 residues. V gave up 7 bases and J gave up 4 bases; unmatched junction bases: 9. Germline CDR1 reads LNHNV; CDR2 reads YYDKDF (reference sequence). CDR3 amino acids: CATTTQGGVTEAFF. The CDR3 DNA sequence: TGTGCCACCACCACCCAAGGGGGCGTCACTGAAGCTTTCTTT.

This clonotype turned up a few times. The chain uses TRBV7-2 and TRBJ2-7; 10 bases match TRBD2. The CDR3 has 14 amino acids. Germline trimming cut 8 bases from V and 1 base from J; bases unmatched to any gene: 5. The V gene's germline CDR1 is SGHTA and CDR2 FQGNSA. CDR3 sequence: CASQREGGSYEQYF. The CDR3 nucleotides read TGTGCCAGCCAGCGGGAGGGGGGGTCCTACGAGCAGTACTTC.

This clonotype was seen many times. The chain carries TRBV5-1 and TRBJ2-1; 7 nucleotides match TRBD2. Germline V CDR1 and CDR2: SGHRS, YFSETQ. V lost 3 bases, J lost 2 bases, and 8 bases stayed unmatched. The CDR3 is 16 amino acids. The CDR3 sequence: CASSWGGDLAYNEQFF. The CDR3 DNA is TGCGCCAGCAGCTGGGGGGGTGACCTAGCCTACAATGAGCAGTTCTTC. The variable domain in full, completed from reference TRBV5-1 and TRBJ2-1, reads KAGVTQTPRYLIKTRGQQVTLSCSPISGHRSVSWYQQTPGQGLQFLFEYFSETQRNKGNFPGRFSGRQFSNSRSEMNVSTLELGDSALYLCASSWGGDLAYNEQFFGPGTRLTVL.

In this sample, this clonotype turned up a few times. The chain has TRBV29-1 and TRBJ2-7; a possible D gene is TRBD1 (5 bases). Germline V lookup: CDR1 SQVTM, CDR2 ANQGSEA. With 6 bases removed from V and 8 bases from J, the gap between germline ends came to 20 bases. The length of the CDR3 is 13 residues. The chain's CDR3 is CSVGMTVDGKQYV. The CDR3 region has the DNA TGCAGCGTGGGGATGACAGTAGATGGGAAGCAGTACGTC.

This sequence joins TRBV28 and TRBJ2-7, with 13 bases identical to TRBD2. The V gene's germline CDR1 is MDHEN and CDR2 SYDVKM. The V gene end was trimmed by 6 bases and the J gene end by 5 bases; junction bases not matched to a gene: 16. The CDR3 spans 18 residues. The CDR3: CASRALGLAGAWGDEQYV. CDR3 DNA sequence: TGTGCCAGCAGGGCACTCGGACTAGCGGGAGCCTGGGGGGACGAGCAGTACGTC.

The chain employs TRBV6-5 and TRBJ2-3; 8 bases line up with TRBD2. Germline CDR1 reads MNHEY; CDR2 reads SVGAGI. The V gene end was trimmed by 6 bases and the J gene end by 0 bases; junction bases not matched to a gene: 8. The CDR3 has 16 amino acids. The CDR3 here is CASSSRLASSTDTQYF. The DNA for the CDR3 is TGTGCCAGCAGCTCTAGACTAGCGTCTAGCACAGATACGCAGTATTTT.

The chain carries TRBV10-1 and TRBJ2-1; 8 nucleotides match TRBD1. Germline CDR1 reads WNHNN; CDR2 reads SYGVQD (reference sequence). There are 14 residues in the CDR3. J was trimmed by 8 bases and V by 4 bases; bases with no gene match: 7. CDR3 residues: CASSGPGQEDEQFF. CDR3 nucleotides: TGCGCCAGCAGTGGCCCGGGACAGGAGGATGAGCAGTTCTTC.

This clonotype was seen only a few times. The chain is built from TRBV9 and TRBJ2-3; 14 nucleotides agree with TRBD2. The J segment lost 6 bases and the V segment lost 1 base, leaving 4 bases of the junction unmatched. The CDR3 is 16 residues long. Germline CDR1 SGDLS, CDR2 YYNGEE. CDR3 amino acids: CASSVPTSGGADTQYF. As DNA, the CDR3 is TGTGCCAGCAGCGTACCGACTAGCGGGGGGGCGGATACGCAGTATTTT. Full variable domain (remainder filled in from reference TRBV9 and TRBJ2-3): DSGVTQTPKHLITATGQRVTLRCSPRSGDLSVYWYQQSLDQGLQFLIQYYNGEERAKGNILERFSAQQFPDLHSELNLSSLELGDSALYFCASSVPTSGGADTQYFGPGTRLTVL.

The chain uses TRBV11-2 and TRBJ1-3; D is possibly TRBD1 (6 bases). Germline V lookup: CDR1 SGHAT, CDR2 FQNNGV. Trimming stripped 4 bases from V and 0 bases from J, with 10 bases between. The CDR3 sequence is 15 residues long. As DNA, the CDR3 is TGTGCCAGCAGCTCGGACAGTAACTCTGGAAACACCATATATTTT. Protein sequence: CASSSDSNSGNTIYF.